This T cell receptor beta chain was profiled in a study of identifying expanded T cells in peripheral blood. Assay: immunoSEQ multiplex PCR; the TCRdb copy retains only in-frame clones and omits some. The data contain 70,000 to 100,000 clones, roughly 86% of them singletons. Trimming removed 0 bases from V and 6 bases from J; junction bases left unmatched: 0. The CDR3 is 14 amino acids. CDR1 SGHRS and CDR2 YFSETQ come from the germline V gene. The chain carries TRBV5-1 and TRBJ2-3; 11 bases map to TRBD1. This clonotype originated in a person aged 18 to 70 in good health. Input material: blood. The CDR3 here is CASSLGTGGDTQYF. The CDR3 DNA reads as TGCGCCAGCAGCTTGGGGACAGGGGGCGATACGCAGTATTTT. The full variable domain, rest sourced from reference TRBV5-1 and TRBJ2-3, is KAGVTQTPRYLIKTRGQQVTLSCSPISGHRSVSWYQQTPGQGLQFLFEYFSETQRNKGNFPGRFSGRQFSNSRSEMNVSTLELGDSALYLCASSLGTGGDTQYFGPGTRLTVL.